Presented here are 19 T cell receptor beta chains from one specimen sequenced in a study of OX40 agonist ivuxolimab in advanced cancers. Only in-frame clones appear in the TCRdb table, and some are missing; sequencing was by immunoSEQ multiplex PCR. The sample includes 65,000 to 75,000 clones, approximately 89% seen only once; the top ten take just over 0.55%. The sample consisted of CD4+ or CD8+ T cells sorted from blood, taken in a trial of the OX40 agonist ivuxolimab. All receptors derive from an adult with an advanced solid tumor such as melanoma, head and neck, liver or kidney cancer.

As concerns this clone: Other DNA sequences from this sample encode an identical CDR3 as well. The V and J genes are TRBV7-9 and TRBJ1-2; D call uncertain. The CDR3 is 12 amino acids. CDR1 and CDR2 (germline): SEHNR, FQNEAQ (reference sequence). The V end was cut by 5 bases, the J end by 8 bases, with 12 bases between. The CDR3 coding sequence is TGTGCCAGCAGCCTAGAGGAGCGGGGCTACACCTTC. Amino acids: CASSLEERGYTF.

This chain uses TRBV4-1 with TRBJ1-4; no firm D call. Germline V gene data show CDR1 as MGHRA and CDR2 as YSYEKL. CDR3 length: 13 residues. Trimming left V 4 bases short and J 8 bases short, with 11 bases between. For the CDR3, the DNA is TGCGCCAGCAGCCCGAGCGGGGAGGAAAAACTGTTTTTT. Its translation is CASSPSGEEKLFF.

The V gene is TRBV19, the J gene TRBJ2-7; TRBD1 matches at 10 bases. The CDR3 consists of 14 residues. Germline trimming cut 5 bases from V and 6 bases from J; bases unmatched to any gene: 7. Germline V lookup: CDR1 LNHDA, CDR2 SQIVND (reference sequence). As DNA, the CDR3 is TGTGCCAGTAGTGTACCGGGACAGGGGTCCGAGCAGTACTTC. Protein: CASSVPGQGSEQYF.

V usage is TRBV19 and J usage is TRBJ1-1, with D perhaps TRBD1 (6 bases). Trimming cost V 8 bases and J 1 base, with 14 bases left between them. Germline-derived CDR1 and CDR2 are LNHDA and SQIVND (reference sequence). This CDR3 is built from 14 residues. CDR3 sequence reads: CASRQGKTNTEAFF. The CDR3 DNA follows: TGTGCCAGTCGTCAGGGGAAAACGAACACTGAAGCTTTCTTT.

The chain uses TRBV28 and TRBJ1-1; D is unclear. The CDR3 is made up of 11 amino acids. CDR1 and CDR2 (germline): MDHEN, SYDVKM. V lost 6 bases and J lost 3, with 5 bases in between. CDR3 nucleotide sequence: TGTGCCAGCAGCCATTACACTGAAGCTTTCTTT. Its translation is CASSHYTEAFF.

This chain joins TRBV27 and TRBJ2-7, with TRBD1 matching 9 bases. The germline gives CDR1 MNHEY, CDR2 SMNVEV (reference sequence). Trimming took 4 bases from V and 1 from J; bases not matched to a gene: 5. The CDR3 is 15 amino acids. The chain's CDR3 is CASSSAGTGSYEQYF. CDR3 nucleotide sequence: TGTGCCAGCAGTTCGGCCGGGACAGGGTCCTACGAGCAGTACTTC.

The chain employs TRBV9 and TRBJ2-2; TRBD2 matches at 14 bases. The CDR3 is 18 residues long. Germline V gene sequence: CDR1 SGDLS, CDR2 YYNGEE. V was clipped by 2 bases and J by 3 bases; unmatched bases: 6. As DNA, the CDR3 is TGTGCCAGCAGCGTGGGACTAGCGGGGGCCGGGTACACCGGGGAGCTGTTTTTT. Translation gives CASSVGLAGAGYTGELFF. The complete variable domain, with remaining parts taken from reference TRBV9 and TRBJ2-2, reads DSGVTQTPKHLITATGQRVTLRCSPRSGDLSVYWYQQSLDQGLQFLIQYYNGEERAKGNILERFSAQQFPDLHSELNLSSLELGDSALYFCASSVGLAGAGYTGELFFGEGSRLTVL.

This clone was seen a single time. CDR3 sequence: CASSEAGTEPYEQYF. The CDR3 bases are TGTGCCAGCAGTGAAGCCGGGACAGAGCCCTACGAGCAGTACTTC. The chain couples TRBV2 to TRBJ2-7, with 7 positions matching TRBD1. Germline lookup yields CDR1 SNHLY and CDR2 FYNNEI. Trimming cost V 0 bases and J 2 bases; bases outside gene matches: 4. CDR3 length equals 15 residues.

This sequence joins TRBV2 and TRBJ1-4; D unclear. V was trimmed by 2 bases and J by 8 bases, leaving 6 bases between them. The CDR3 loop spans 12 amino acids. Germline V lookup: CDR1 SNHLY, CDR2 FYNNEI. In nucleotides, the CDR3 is TGTGCCAGCAGTGAACGTCAGGAAAAACTGTTTTTT. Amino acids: CASSERQEKLFF.

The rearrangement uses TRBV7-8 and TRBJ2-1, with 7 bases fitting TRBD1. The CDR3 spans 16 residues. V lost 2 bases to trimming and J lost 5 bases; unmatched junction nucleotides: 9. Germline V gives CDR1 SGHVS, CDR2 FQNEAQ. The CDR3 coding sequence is TGTGCCAGCAGCTTACCCCGGGACAGAGTAGACAATGAGCAGTTCTTC. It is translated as CASSLPRDRVDNEQFF. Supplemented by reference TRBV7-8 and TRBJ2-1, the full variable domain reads GAGVSQSPRYKVAKRGQDVALRCDPISGHVSLFWYQQALGQGPEFLTYFQNEAQLDKSGLPSDRFFAERPEGSVSTLKIQRTQQEDSAVYLCASSLPRDRVDNEQFFGPGTRLTVL.

The CDR3 region is CASSLVLGDGDNQPQHF. The CDR3 nucleotides are TGTGCCAGCAGCTTGGTTTTGGGGGATGGGGACAATCAGCCCCAGCATTTT. The rearrangement joins TRBV5-4 to TRBJ1-5, with D possibly matching TRBD1 (5 bases). The CDR3 contains 17 residues. The V end was cut by 0 bases, the J end by 3 bases, with 16 bases between. The germline CDR1 and CDR2 sequences are SGHNT and YYREEE (reference sequence).

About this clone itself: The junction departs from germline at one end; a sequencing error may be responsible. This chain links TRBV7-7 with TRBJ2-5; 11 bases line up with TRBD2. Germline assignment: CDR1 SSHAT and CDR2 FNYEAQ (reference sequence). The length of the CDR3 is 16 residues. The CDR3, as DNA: TGTGCTAGCAGCTTATCTGGACTAGCGGGTAGAGAGACCCAGTACTTC. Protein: CASSLSGLAGRETQYF.

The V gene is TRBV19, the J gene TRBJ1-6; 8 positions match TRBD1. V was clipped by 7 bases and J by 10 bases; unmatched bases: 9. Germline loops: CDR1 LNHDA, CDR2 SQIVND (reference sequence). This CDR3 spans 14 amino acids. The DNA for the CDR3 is TGTGCCAGTAAACCGACAGGGGCGCTCTCACCCCTCCACTTT. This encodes CASKPTGALSPLHF.

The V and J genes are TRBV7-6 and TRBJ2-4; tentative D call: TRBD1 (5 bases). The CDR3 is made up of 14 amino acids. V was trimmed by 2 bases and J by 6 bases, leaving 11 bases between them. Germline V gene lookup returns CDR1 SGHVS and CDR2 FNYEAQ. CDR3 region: CASSLLYRLNIQYF. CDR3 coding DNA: TGTGCCAGCAGCTTACTTTACAGGCTAAACATTCAGTACTTC.

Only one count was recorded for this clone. The CDR3 loop is CASKVSDSYEQYF. The CDR3 DNA reads TGTGCCAGCAAAGTTAGCGACTCCTACGAGCAGTACTTC. The chain couples TRBV2 to TRBJ2-7, with a possible D match to TRBD2 (5 bases). V lost 7 bases and J 0 bases, leaving 10 bases between the germline ends. The CDR3 length is 13 residues. Germline CDR1 SNHLY, CDR2 FYNNEI. The whole variable domain, remainder taken from reference TRBV2 and TRBJ2-7, is EPEVTQTPSHQVTQMGQEVILRCVPISNHLYFYWYRQILGQKVEFLVSFYNNEISEKSEIFDDQFSVERPDGSNFTLKIRSTKLEDSAMYFCASKVSDSYEQYFGPGTRLTVT.

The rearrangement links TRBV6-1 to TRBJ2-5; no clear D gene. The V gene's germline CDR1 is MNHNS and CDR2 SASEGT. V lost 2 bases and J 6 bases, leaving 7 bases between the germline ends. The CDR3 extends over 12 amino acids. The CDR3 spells CASSELLQTQYF. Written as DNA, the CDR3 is TGTGCCAGCAGTGAATTGCTACAGACCCAGTACTTC.

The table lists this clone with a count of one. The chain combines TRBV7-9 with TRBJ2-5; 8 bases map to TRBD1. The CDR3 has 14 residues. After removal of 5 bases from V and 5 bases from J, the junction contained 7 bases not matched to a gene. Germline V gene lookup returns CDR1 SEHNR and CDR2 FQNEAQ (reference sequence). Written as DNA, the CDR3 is TGTGCCAGCAGCCCCCGGACAGGGAAGGAGACCCAGTACTTC. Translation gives CASSPRTGKETQYF.

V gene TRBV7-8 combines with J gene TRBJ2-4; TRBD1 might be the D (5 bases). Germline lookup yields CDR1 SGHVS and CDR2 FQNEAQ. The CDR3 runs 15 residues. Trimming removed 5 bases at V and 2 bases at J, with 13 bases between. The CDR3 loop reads CASSPQGRSKNIQYF. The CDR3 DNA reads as TGTGCCAGCAGCCCCCAGGGCAGGTCCAAAAACATTCAGTACTTC.

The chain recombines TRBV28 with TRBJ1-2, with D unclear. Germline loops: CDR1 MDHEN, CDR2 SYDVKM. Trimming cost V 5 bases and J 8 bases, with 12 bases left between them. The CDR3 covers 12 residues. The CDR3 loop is CASSRSGYGYTF. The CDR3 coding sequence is TGTGCCAGCAGTCGCAGTGGTTACGGCTACACCTTC.